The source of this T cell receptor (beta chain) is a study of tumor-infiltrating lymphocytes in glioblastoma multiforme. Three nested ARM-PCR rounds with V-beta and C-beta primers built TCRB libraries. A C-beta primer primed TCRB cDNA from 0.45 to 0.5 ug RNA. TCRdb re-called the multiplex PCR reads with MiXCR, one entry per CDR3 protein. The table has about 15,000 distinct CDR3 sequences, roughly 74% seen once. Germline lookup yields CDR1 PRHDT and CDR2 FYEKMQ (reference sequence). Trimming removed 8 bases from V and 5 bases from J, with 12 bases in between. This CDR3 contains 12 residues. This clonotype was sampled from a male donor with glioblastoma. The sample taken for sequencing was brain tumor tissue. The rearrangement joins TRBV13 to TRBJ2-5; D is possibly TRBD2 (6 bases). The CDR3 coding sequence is TGTGCCAGCCGGGGCGCGGGGGAGACCCAGTACTTC. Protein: CASRGAGETQYF.